The next 31 T cell receptor beta chains were all read from a single sample in a study of T cells expressing NK-cell markers. Using the 5' RACE reads, TCRdb records one entry per CDR3 protein without DNA. The listing records fewer than 400,000 distinct CDR3 sequences. The sample consisted of blood T cells: a sorted CD56 or NKG2C T cell subset, CD4+ or CD8+ T cells, or bulk PBMC T cells (not recorded which). These receptors were obtained from a woman aged 45-65 years in good health.

V usage is TRBV12-3 or TRBV12-4 and J usage is TRBJ2-5; TCRdb lists TRBD2, though no DNA is available to test this call. The CDR3 contains 17 residues. The CDR3 region is CASSLEGRGYPQETQYF.

The V gene is TRBV28, the J gene TRBJ1-3; the TCRdb call, TRBD1, lacks DNA for checking. This CDR3 contains 14 residues. The germline V gene has CDR1 MDHEN and CDR2 SYDVKM. The CDR3 sequence is CASSRGGSGNTIYF.

V and J are TRBV5-1 and TRBJ2-5; TCRdb's D call, TRBD2, is unchecked because there is no DNA. The CDR3 has 17 amino acids. Per the germline V gene, CDR1 is SGHRS and CDR2 is YFSETQ. The CDR3 reads CASSLGTSGSSGETQYF.

This chain joins TRBV7-9 and TRBJ2-7. The CDR3 length is 15 residues. Germline V gene lookup returns CDR1 SEHNR and CDR2 FQNEAQ (reference sequence). This chain's CDR3 is CASSLGAGGSYEQYF.

The J gene is TRBJ1-1, the V gene TRBV6-5; absent DNA, TCRdb's TRBD1 call cannot be checked. This CDR3 is built from 14 residues. The germline V gene encodes CDR1 MNHEY and CDR2 SVGAGI. CDR3 in amino acids: CASSLDRGSTEAFF.

CDR3 region: CSARDDINAGVTGELFF. The rearrangement joins TRBV20-1 to TRBJ2-2; TCRdb's D call of TRBD2 is untestable without DNA. Germline CDR1 and CDR2: DFQATT and SNEGSKA (reference sequence). This CDR3 has 17 amino acids.

The chain couples TRBV6-6 to TRBJ2-3. CDR3 size: 12 residues. Per the germline V gene, CDR1 is MNHNY and CDR2 is SVGAGI (reference sequence). The CDR3 loop reads CASSERWDTQYF.

V gene TRBV5-1 combines with J gene TRBJ2-7; no DNA is available, so the TRBD2 call from TCRdb remains unchecked. Germline V CDR1 and CDR2: SGHRS, YFSETQ. CDR3 size: 15 residues. The CDR3 is CASTQYGRATYEQYF. Variable domain in full (rest from reference TRBV5-1 and TRBJ2-7): KAGVTQTPRYLIKTRGQQVTLSCSPISGHRSVSWYQQTPGQGLQFLFEYFSETQRNKGNFPGRFSGRQFSNSRSEMNVSTLELGDSALYLCASTQYGRATYEQYFGPGTRLTVT.

The chain is built from TRBV5-1 and TRBJ2-5; checking the TCRdb D call of TRBD1 is not possible without DNA. From germline, CDR1 is SGHRS and CDR2 YFSETQ. The CDR3 runs to 15 residues. CDR3 loop: CASSPRIPGQETQYF.

The gene calls are TRBV20-1 and TRBJ2-3. The CDR3 is made up of 14 amino acids. CDR1 and CDR2 from the germline V gene are DFQATT and SNEGSKA (reference sequence). The CDR3 spells CSASGRKPTDTQYF.

This chain joins TRBV7-2 and TRBJ1-1. The germline gives CDR1 SGHTA, CDR2 FQGNSA. The CDR3 has 13 amino acids. CDR3 sequence reads: CASLRPPNTEAFF.

This chain links TRBV10-3 with TRBJ2-5; the TCRdb call, TRBD2, lacks DNA for checking. Germline CDR1 ENHRY, CDR2 SYGVKD. The CDR3 contains 17 residues. The CDR3: CAISEPRTSGQKETQYF.

The chain is built from TRBV28 and TRBJ2-2. Germline loops: CDR1 MDHEN, CDR2 SYDVKM. This CDR3 is 15 amino acids long. The CDR3 region is CASSPGFPNTGELFF.

The rearrangement joins TRBV11-1 to TRBJ2-2; TCRdb's D call of TRBD1 is untestable without DNA. Germline CDR1 reads SGHAT; CDR2 reads FQDESV (reference sequence). The CDR3 sequence is 15 residues long. The CDR3 spells CASSTRQGWTGELFF.

V is TRBV6-6 and J is TRBJ2-7; as DNA is missing, the TRBD1 call by TCRdb cannot be tested. The CDR3 runs 12 residues. Germline V gene lookup returns CDR1 MNHNY and CDR2 SVGAGI (reference sequence). CDR3 sequence: CASSIGGYEQYF.

The rearrangement links TRBV9 to TRBJ2-2; TCRdb selects TRBD2, and the lack of DNA leaves this call unchecked. The CDR3 spans 17 residues. Germline V CDR1 and CDR2: SGDLS, YYNGEE. The CDR3 here is CASSVAEGGVYAGELFF.

The V call is TRBV6-4, the J call TRBJ2-1; lacking DNA, the TRBD2 call made by TCRdb goes unchecked. There are 17 residues in the CDR3. Germline lookup yields CDR1 MRHNA and CDR2 SNTAGT. CDR3 loop: CASSGTPGTSSYNEQFF.

The chain joins TRBV2 to TRBJ1-5; TCRdb picks TRBD1, but there is no DNA to check that call. CDR3 length: 15 amino acids. Per germline, CDR1 SNHLY and CDR2 FYNNEI. The CDR3 loop reads CASRHRDRINQPQHF.

The chain has TRBV11-3 and TRBJ2-7; TCRdb picks TRBD1, but there is no DNA to check that call. Germline values: CDR1 SGHNT, CDR2 YENEEA. The CDR3 contains 14 residues. The CDR3 region is CASSTGQGSYEQYF.

V gene TRBV3-1 combines with J gene TRBJ2-7; no DNA is available, so the TRBD2 call from TCRdb remains unchecked. The germline V gene encodes CDR1 LGHDT and CDR2 YNNKEL (reference sequence). CDR3 length equals 15 residues. This chain's CDR3 is CASREGLAGEPEQYF.

This chain uses TRBV20-1 with TRBJ2-1; lacking DNA, the TRBD2 call made by TCRdb goes unchecked. Germline CDR1 is DFQATT and CDR2 is SNEGSKA (reference sequence). CDR3 length equals 15 residues. This CDR3 is CSARDLASGSHEQFF.

The J gene is TRBJ2-5, the V gene TRBV28; the D call from TCRdb, TRBD2, cannot be confirmed without DNA. CDR3 length equals 15 residues. Per the germline V gene, CDR1 is MDHEN and CDR2 is SYDVKM. The CDR3 region is CASKVQSGRAETQYF.

The V call is TRBV3-1, the J call TRBJ1-1; the D call from TCRdb, TRBD1, cannot be confirmed without DNA. Per the germline V gene, CDR1 is LGHDT and CDR2 is YNNKEL (reference sequence). The CDR3 has 16 residues. The CDR3 loop is CASSQARAGGMTEAFF. Looking up the rest from reference TRBV3-1 and TRBJ1-1 gives the full variable domain: DTAVSQTPKYLVTQMGNDKSIKCEQNLGHDTMYWYKQDSKKFLKIMFSYNNKELIINETVPNRFSPKSPDKAHLNLHINSLELGDSAVYFCASSQARAGGMTEAFFGQGTRLTVV.

CDR3 region: CATRKRNNEQFF. The chain links TRBV10-3 to TRBJ2-1; with no DNA, the TCRdb D assignment of TRBD1 cannot be verified. The CDR3 consists of 12 residues. CDR1 and CDR2 (germline): ENHRY, SYGVKD.

The rearrangement links TRBV20-1 to TRBJ2-3; the D call from TCRdb, TRBD2, cannot be confirmed without DNA. Germline CDR1 DFQATT, CDR2 SNEGSKA (reference sequence). This CDR3 region has 15 residues. CDR3 region: CSARDRAWSTDTQYF.

The chain couples TRBV29-1 to TRBJ1-4; TCRdb proposes TRBD1, but this gene call is untestable without DNA. The CDR3 has 13 residues. The germline CDR1 and CDR2 sequences are SQVTM and ANQGSEA. The CDR3: CSVTTGSNEKLFF.

This chain connects TRBV29-1 to TRBJ1-1; absent DNA, TCRdb's TRBD1 call cannot be checked. This CDR3 spans 13 amino acids. Germline lookup yields CDR1 SQVTM and CDR2 ANQGSEA. CDR3 in amino acids: CSASQGAQVGAFF.

CDR3 sequence reads: CASSQRLAGAGSYNEQFF. V gene TRBV4-1 combines with J gene TRBJ2-1; TCRdb lists TRBD2, though no DNA is available to test this call. This CDR3 is built from 18 residues. CDR1 and CDR2 (germline): MGHRA, YSYEKL.

The rearrangement joins TRBV5-1 to TRBJ2-3; TCRdb selects TRBD1, and the lack of DNA leaves this call unchecked. Looked up from germline, CDR1 is SGHRS and CDR2 is YFSETQ. The CDR3 contains 14 residues. CDR3 amino acids: CASSLGFRVDTQYF.

This chain links TRBV7-9 with TRBJ1-2; there is no DNA to check the TCRdb D call of TRBD1. The CDR3 runs 14 residues. Germline V gene lookup returns CDR1 SEHNR and CDR2 FQNEAQ (reference sequence). CDR3: CASSHRVLDYGYTF. Filled out from reference TRBV7-9 and TRBJ1-2, the complete variable domain reads DTGVSQNPRHKITKRGQNVTFRCDPISEHNRLYWYRQTLGQGPEFLTYFQNEAQLEKSRLLSDRFSAERPKGSFSTLEIQRTEQGDSAMYLCASSHRVLDYGYTFGSGTRLTVV.

The chain links TRBV6-1 to TRBJ1-4. From germline, CDR1 is MNHNS and CDR2 SASEGT. CDR3 size: 16 residues. The CDR3 sequence is CASTAVGVATNEKLFF.